This T cell receptor (beta chain) was sequenced in a study of cytomegalovirus exposure and HLA in healthy donors. This clone was detected only once. PCR involved 60 Vbeta and 13 Jbeta primers. Clones were sequenced by immunoSEQ multiplex PCR, and TCRdb holds only the in-frame ones, with some missing. The sample shows around 99,000 clones, under 85% of them seen only once. The V gene lost 0 bases and the J gene lost 4 bases, with 10 bases spanning the gap. Germline V lookup: CDR1 MNHEY, CDR2 SMNVEV (reference sequence). The length of the CDR3 is 14 residues. The chain links TRBV27 to TRBJ2-7; D perhaps matches TRBD2 (6 bases). The origin of this receptor is a woman in her forties or fifties in good health and CMV-seropositive. The sample taken for sequencing was PBMCs. The CDR3 reads CASSLSRSGYEQYF. The CDR3 DNA reads TGTGCCAGCAGTTTATCGAGAAGCGGGTACGAGCAGTACTTC.